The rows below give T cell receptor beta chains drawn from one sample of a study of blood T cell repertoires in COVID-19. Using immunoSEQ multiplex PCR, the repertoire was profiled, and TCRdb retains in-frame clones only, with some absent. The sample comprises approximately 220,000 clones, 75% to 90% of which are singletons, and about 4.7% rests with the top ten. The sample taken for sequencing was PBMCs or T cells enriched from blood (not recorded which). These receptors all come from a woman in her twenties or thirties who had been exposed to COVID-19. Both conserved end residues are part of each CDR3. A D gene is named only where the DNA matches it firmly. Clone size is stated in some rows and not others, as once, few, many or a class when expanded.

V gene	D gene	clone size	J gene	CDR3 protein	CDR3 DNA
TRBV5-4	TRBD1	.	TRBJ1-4	CASSPTGGGEKLFF	TGTGCCAGCAGCCCAACAGGGGGCGGTGAAAAACTGTTTTTT
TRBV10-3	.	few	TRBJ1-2	CAIRPDRDNGYTF	TGTGCCATCAGACCGGACAGAGATAATGGCTACACCTTC
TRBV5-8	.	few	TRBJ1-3	CASSLSYSGNTIYF	TGTGCCAGCAGCTTGTCTTATTCTGGAAACACCATATATTTT
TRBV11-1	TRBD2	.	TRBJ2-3	CASSFPSSGRTDTQYF	TGTGCCAGCAGCTTCCCCTCTAGCGGAAGGACAGATACGCAGTATTTT
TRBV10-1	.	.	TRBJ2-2	CASSQVVSGELFF	TGCGCCAGCAGTCAGGTTGTAAGCGGGGAGCTGTTTTTT
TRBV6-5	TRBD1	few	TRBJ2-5	CASMGDRPKETQYF	TGTGCCAGCATGGGGGACAGGCCTAAAGAGACCCAGTACTTC
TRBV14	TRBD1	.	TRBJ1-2	CASSQVASGGYGYTF	TGTGCCAGCAGCCAAGTCGCCTCAGGGGGTTATGGCTACACCTTC
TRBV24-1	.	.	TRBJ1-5	CATGATDGQPQHF	TGTGCCACCGGGGCCACTGACGGGCAGCCCCAGCATTTT
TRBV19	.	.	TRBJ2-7	CASSIGSAYEQYF	TGTGCCAGTAGTATCGGCAGCGCCTACGAGCAGTACTTC
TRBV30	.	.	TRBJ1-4	CAWSLGALQEKLFF	TGTGCCTGGAGTCTGGGGGCTTTGCAGGAAAAACTGTTTTTT
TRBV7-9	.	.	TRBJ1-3	CASSLADSSGNTIYF	TGTGCCAGCAGCTTAGCCGACAGCTCTGGAAACACCATATATTTT
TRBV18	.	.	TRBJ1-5	CASSTGRAGNQPQHF	TGTGCCAGCTCAACCGGCAGGGCTGGCAATCAGCCCCAGCATTTT
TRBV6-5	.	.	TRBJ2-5	CASTIRWGRQETQYF	TGTGCCAGCACTATTAGGTGGGGCAGGCAAGAGACCCAGTACTTC
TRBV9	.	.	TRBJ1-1	CASSAIQGSPMNTEAFF	TGTGCCAGCAGCGCTATTCAGGGCTCCCCGATGAACACTGAAGCTTTCTTT
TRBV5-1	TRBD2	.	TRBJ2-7	CASSSLAGVSYEQYF	TGCGCCAGCAGCTCACTAGCGGGGGTGTCCTACGAGCAGTACTTC
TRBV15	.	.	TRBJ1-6	CATSSGVPPLHF	TGTGCCACCAGCAGCGGTGTCCCACCCCTCCACTTT
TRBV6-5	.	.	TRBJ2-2	CASSYSGAPNTGELFF	TGTGCCAGCAGTTACTCGGGCGCGCCGAACACCGGGGAGCTGTTTTTT
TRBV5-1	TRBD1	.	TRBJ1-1	CASSRTGQGAMNTEAFF	TGCGCCAGCAGCCGGACGGGACAGGGCGCCATGAACACTGAAGCTTTCTTT
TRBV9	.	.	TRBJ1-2	CASSQTGFYGYTF	TGTGCCAGCAGCCAAACAGGATTCTATGGCTACACCTTC
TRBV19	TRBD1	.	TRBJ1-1	CASSIDGTGFSMNTEAFF	TGTGCCAGTAGTATAGACGGGACAGGCTTCTCTATGAACACTGAAGCTTTCTTT
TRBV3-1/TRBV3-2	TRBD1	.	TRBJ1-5	CASSRGTGGEQPQHF	TGTGCCAGCAGCCGAGGGACAGGGGGCGAACAGCCCCAGCATTTT
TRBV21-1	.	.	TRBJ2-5	CASSNGDRGRQETQYF	TGTGCCAGCAGCAATGGGGACAGGGGTCGGCAAGAGACCCAGTACTTC
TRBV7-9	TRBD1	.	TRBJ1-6	CASSVQGASYNSPLHF	TGTGCCAGCAGCGTTCAGGGGGCGAGTTATAATTCACCCCTCCACTTT
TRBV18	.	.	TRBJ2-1	CASSPPVANEQFF	TGTGCCAGCTCACCCCCCGTAGCCAATGAGCAGTTCTTC
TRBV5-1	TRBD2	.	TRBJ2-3	CASSLAGGPPDTQYF	TGCGCCAGCAGCCTGGCGGGGGGGCCCCCAGATACGCAGTATTTT
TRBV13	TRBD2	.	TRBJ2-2	CASSIRTSGGTGELFF	TGTGCCAGCAGCATCAGGACTAGCGGGGGCACCGGGGAGCTGTTTTTT
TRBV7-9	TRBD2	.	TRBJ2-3	CASRRLAGSTDTQYF	TGTGCCAGCAGGCGACTAGCGGGCAGCACAGATACGCAGTATTTT
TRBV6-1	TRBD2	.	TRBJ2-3	CASSELAGVTDTQYF	TGTGCCAGCAGTGAACTAGCGGGGGTCACAGATACGCAGTATTTT
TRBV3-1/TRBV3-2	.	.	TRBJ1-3	CASSQGTPGNTIYF	TGTGCCAGCAGCCAAGGGACACCAGGAAACACCATATATTTT
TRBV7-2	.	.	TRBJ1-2	CASSAPLGQNLNYGYTF	TGTGCCAGCAGCGCCCCACTCGGACAGAACCTTAACTATGGCTACACCTTC
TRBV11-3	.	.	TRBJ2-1	CATQIIGYNEQFF	TGTGCCACCCAAATTATCGGTTACAATGAGCAGTTCTTC
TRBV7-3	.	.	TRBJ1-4	CASSPGGNEKLFF	TGTGCCAGCAGCCCGGGAGGGAATGAAAAACTGTTTTTT
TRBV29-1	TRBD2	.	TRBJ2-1	CSVTRLAGGFGNEQFF	TGCAGCGTTACAAGACTAGCGGGGGGGTTTGGCAATGAGCAGTTCTTC
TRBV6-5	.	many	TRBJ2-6	CASSARAGANVLTF	TGTGCCAGCAGCGCGCGCGCTGGGGCCAACGTCCTGACTTTC
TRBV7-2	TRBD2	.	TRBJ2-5	CASSLLAGQETQYF	TGTGCCAGCAGCTTGCTAGCGGGTCAAGAGACCCAGTACTTC
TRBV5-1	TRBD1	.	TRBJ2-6	CASSPDGQGAGANVLTF	TGCGCCAGCAGCCCGGATGGACAGGGAGCTGGGGCCAACGTCCTGACTTTC
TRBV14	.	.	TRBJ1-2	CASSLGIYGYTF	TGTGCCAGCAGCCTGGGCATCTATGGCTACACCTTC
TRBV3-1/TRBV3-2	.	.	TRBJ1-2	CASRKQGGDESYTF	TGTGCCAGCAGAAAACAGGGTGGGGATGAGAGCTACACCTTC
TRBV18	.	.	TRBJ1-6	CASSPLGDSPLHF	TGTGCCAGCTCACCCCTCGGTGATTCACCCCTCCACTTT
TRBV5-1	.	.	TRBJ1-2	CASSTHYGVSSNYGYTF	TGCGCCAGCAGCACACACTATGGAGTTTCTTCTAACTATGGCTACACCTTC
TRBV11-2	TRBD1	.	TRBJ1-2	CASSRQGDYGYTF	TGTGCCAGCAGCCGTCAGGGGGACTATGGCTACACCTTC
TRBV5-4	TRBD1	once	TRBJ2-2	CASSLGQGASGELFF	TGTGCCAGCAGCTTGGGACAGGGGGCTTCGGGGGAGCTGTTTTTT
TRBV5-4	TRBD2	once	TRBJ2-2	CASSVLAGGTNTGELFF	TGTGCCAGCAGCGTACTAGCGGGGGGGACGAACACCGGGGAGCTGTTTTTT
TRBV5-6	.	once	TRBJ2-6	CASSATVSGANVLTF	TGTGCCAGCAGCGCAACAGTCTCTGGGGCCAACGTCCTGACTTTC
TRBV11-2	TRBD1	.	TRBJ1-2	CASSLGGQGNYGYTF	TGTGCCAGCAGCTTAGGGGGACAGGGGAACTATGGCTACACCTTC
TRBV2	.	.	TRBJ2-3	CASSETGGTDTQYF	TGTGCCAGCAGTGAAACGGGGGGCACAGATACGCAGTATTTT
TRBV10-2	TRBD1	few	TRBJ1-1	CASRGTENTEAFF	TGCGCCAGCAGAGGGACAGAGAACACTGAAGCTTTCTTT
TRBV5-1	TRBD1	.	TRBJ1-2	CASSQTGEDGYTF	TGCGCCAGCAGCCAGACAGGGGAGGATGGCTACACCTTC
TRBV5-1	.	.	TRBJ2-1	CASSPRAPEGEQFF	TGCGCCAGCAGCCCTAGGGCCCCGGAGGGTGAGCAGTTCTTC
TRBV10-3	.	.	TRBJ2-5	CAINPGLGETQYF	TGTGCCATCAACCCGGGACTCGGAGAGACCCAGTACTTC
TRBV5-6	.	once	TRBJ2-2	CASSLGQSNTGELFF	TGTGCCAGCAGCTTGGGACAGTCGAACACCGGGGAGCTGTTTTTT
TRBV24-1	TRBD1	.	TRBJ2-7	CATSAPGTGGEEQYF	TGTGCCACCAGTGCCCCCGGGACAGGGGGAGAGGAGCAGTACTTC
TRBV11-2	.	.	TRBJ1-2	CASSLGGGPGYGYTF	TGTGCCAGCAGCCTCGGGGGAGGACCGGGGTATGGCTACACCTTC
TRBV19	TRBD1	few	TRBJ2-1	CASSIGRGPYNEQFF	TGTGCCAGTAGTATCGGCAGGGGGCCTTACAATGAGCAGTTCTTC
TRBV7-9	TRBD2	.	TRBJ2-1	CASSLMDGTSGGYSEQFF	TGTGCCAGCAGCTTAATGGACGGGACTAGCGGGGGCTACAGTGAGCAGTTCTTC